The entry below gives a single TCR beta chain sequence along with its context. What it binds is unknown. V dropped 6 bases and J dropped 4; count of bases not matched to a gene: 15. Per the germline V gene, CDR1 is MNHGY and CDR2 is SAAAGT. The length of the CDR3 is 18 residues. This specimen comes from a study of T cell repertoires in cytomegalovirus infection. MiXCR, run by TCRdb on the reads, gives a single entry per CDR3 protein. The data show roughly 990,000 distinct CDR3 sequences, about a third seen once. This clonotype originated in a human donor in good health (CMV status not recorded). Some clones in this sample may be carry-over from other donors' samples. The material sequenced was cultured CD8+ T cells from PBMCs, taken from culture after CMV antigen stimulation. This sequence joins TRBV6-8 and TRBJ2-3; 11 nucleotides agree with TRBD2. DNA for the CDR3: TGTGCCAGCAGAAACCCGGCTAGCGGGGGGCCCGCCTCAGATACGCAGTATTTT. This translates into CASRNPASGGPASDTQYF.